This paragraph covers one T cell receptor (beta chain) sequence. Its antigen is undetermined. This same CDR3 is encoded by further DNA sequences in the sample. This record comes from a study of cytomegalovirus exposure and HLA in healthy donors. The study's findings and limits: Several of the most significant clusters were apparently associated with common viral pathogens in a later analysis. Indistinguishable V segments such as TRBV6-2 and TRBV6-3 were excluded.

Germline CDR1 and CDR2: MNHNS and SASEGT. Trimming at V came to 8 bases and at J to 7 bases, leaving 13 bases not matched to a gene. The CDR3 contains 14 residues. A multiplex PCR was run with 60 Vbeta primers and 13 Jbeta primers. Only in-frame clones appear in the TCRdb table, and some are missing; sequencing was by immunoSEQ multiplex PCR. Of some 140,000 clones detected, more than 70% appear once; the ten largest clones hold roughly 1.3%. The chain combines TRBV6-1 with TRBJ1-2, with TRBD1 identical over 7 bases. This TCR derives from a male donor in good health and CMV-seropositive. The specimen sequenced was PBMCs. The CDR3 loop is CASRIRQGKSGYTF. CDR3 in DNA: TGTGCCAGCCGAATTAGACAGGGAAAGAGTGGCTACACCTTC.